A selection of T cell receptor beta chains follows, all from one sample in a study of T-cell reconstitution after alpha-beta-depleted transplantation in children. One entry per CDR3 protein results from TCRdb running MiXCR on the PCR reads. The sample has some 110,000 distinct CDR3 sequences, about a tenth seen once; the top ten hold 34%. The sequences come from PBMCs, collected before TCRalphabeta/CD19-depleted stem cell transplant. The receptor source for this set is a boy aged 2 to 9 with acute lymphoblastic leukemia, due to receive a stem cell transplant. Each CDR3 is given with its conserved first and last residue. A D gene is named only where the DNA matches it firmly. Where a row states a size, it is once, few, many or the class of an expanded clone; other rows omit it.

TGTGCCAGCAGCGCCCGACAGGGCCTGAATGAAAAACTGTTTTTT	CASSARQGLNEKLFF	TRBD1	TRBV5-8	many	TRBJ1-4
TGCGCCAGCAGCTCTGTGACTAGCGGGATCACCGGGGAGCTGTTTTTT	CASSSVTSGITGELFF	TRBD2	TRBV5-1	many	TRBJ2-2
TGCAGTGCTAGGTCTCTCTTACCCGAGCAGTACTTC	CSARSLLPEQYF	NA	TRBV20-1	NA	TRBJ2-7
TGCAGCGTTGGTCACATACAAGAGACCCAGTACTTC	CSVGHIQETQYF	NA	TRBV29-1	many	TRBJ2-5
TGTGCCACCAGCGTAAGTAATGAGCAGTTCTTC	CATSVSNEQFF	NA	TRBV15	NA	TRBJ2-1
TGCAGTGCTTCAGGACGAACCTACGAGCAGTACTTC	CSASGRTYEQYF	NA	TRBV20-1	few	TRBJ2-7
TGTGCCAGCAGCCAAGCTTCGTCAGCTGAGCAGTTCTTC	CASSQASSAEQFF	NA	TRBV4-2	NA	TRBJ2-1
TGCGCCAGCAGAGGGCAGGTTGATACCGGGGAGCTGTTTTTT	CASRGQVDTGELFF	NA	TRBV5-1	few	TRBJ2-2
TGTGCCAGCTCGCGCCGGCGGGAGGTTTCCTACGAGCAGTACTTC	CASSRRREVSYEQYF	TRBD2	TRBV18	few	TRBJ2-7
TGTGCCAGCCGACCAAGTAGCGGGAAAGTCCACAATGAGCAGTTCTTC	CASRPSSGKVHNEQFF	TRBD2	TRBV12-3/TRBV12-4	many	TRBJ2-1
TGTGCCAGCAGCTTAGATTGGACACCGCCAGCCTCCTACGAGCAGTACTTC	CASSLDWTPPASYEQYF	NA	TRBV7-9	many	TRBJ2-7
TGTGCCATCAGTCAACTAGAAGGCGAGCAGTTCTTC	CAISQLEGEQFF	NA	TRBV10-3	many	TRBJ2-1
TGCGCCAGCAGCTTCGGGAGGGCCGTAGGAGAGACCCAGTACTTC	CASSFGRAVGETQYF	TRBD2	TRBV5-1	few	TRBJ2-5
TGTGCCAGCAGCCCAGACAGGGCCAGTGAAAAACTGTTTTTT	CASSPDRASEKLFF	TRBD1	TRBV9	NA	TRBJ1-4
TGTGCCAGCATCTCTTCCGGGAAAACAGATACGCAGTATTTT	CASISSGKTDTQYF	NA	TRBV6-1	NA	TRBJ2-3
TGTGCTAGTGCCTCACCGACGGGACTCGAGCAGTACTTC	CASASPTGLEQYF	NA	TRBV12-5	few	TRBJ2-7
TGTGCCAGCAGCTTAAACGGAGGTACTGAGTCGCAGTATTTT	CASSLNGGTESQYF	NA	TRBV7-2	many	TRBJ2-3
TGCAGTGCTAGAGGTCGGAGGCTGACTGAAGCTTTCTTT	CSARGRRLTEAFF	NA	TRBV20-1	few	TRBJ1-1
TGTGCCAGCAGCTTAGGAAGGACTAGCGGGAGGCACACCGGGGAGCTGTTTTTT	CASSLGRTSGRHTGELFF	TRBD2	TRBV13	NA	TRBJ2-2
TGCAGCGCTGGGACTAGCGACTACAATGAGCAGTTCTTC	CSAGTSDYNEQFF	TRBD2	TRBV29-1	few	TRBJ2-1
TGTGCCAGCAGCTTAGGATCGAGGCGGGTGGGTGAAAAACTGTTTTTT	CASSLGSRRVGEKLFF	NA	TRBV7-2	NA	TRBJ1-4
TGTGCCAGCAGTCACCGGTCCGGGGAGCTGTTTTTT	CASSHRSGELFF	NA	TRBV25-1	NA	TRBJ2-2
TGTGCCAGCAGCCTACGAGCGGGACAGGGGTACAATGAGCAGTTCTTC	CASSLRAGQGYNEQFF	TRBD1	TRBV7-9	many	TRBJ2-1
TGTGCCACCAGCAGGTACAGGGCTGGCACAGATACGCAGTATTTT	CATSRYRAGTDTQYF	NA	TRBV15	few	TRBJ2-3
TGTGCCAGCAGTTTAACGTTGGACGGGAAAGCCGCCTACGAGCAGTACTTC	CASSLTLDGKAAYEQYF	NA	TRBV28	NA	TRBJ2-7
TGCGCCAGCAGCCCACTGTGGACAGGGTCGTATGGCACTGAAGCTTTCTTT	CASSPLWTGSYGTEAFF	TRBD1	TRBV5-1	NA	TRBJ1-1
TGTGCCAGCAGCTTCGACAGAGATTCACCCCTCCACTTT	CASSFDRDSPLHF	NA	TRBV11-2	NA	TRBJ1-6
TGTGCCAGCCGACGAGGGAACAGCCGGCAAGAGACCCAGTACTTC	CASRRGNSRQETQYF	NA	TRBV12-3/TRBV12-4	many	TRBJ2-5
TGCGCCAGCAGCTTCACCCTAGCGGGGGTGACCCAGTACTTC	CASSFTLAGVTQYF	TRBD2	TRBV5-1	many	TRBJ2-5
TGTGCCAGCAGCCAGCGGGGGCTGGGCTACGAGCAGTACTTC	CASSQRGLGYEQYF	TRBD2	TRBV27	many	TRBJ2-7
TGTGCCAGCAGCCTGAGTCGGGTCGACGACAATGAGCAGTTCTTC	CASSLSRVDDNEQFF	NA	TRBV7-9	few	TRBJ2-1
TGTGCCAGCAGTCCCTCAGGGACCGAGACCCAGTACTTC	CASSPSGTETQYF	NA	TRBV12-3/TRBV12-4	many	TRBJ2-5
TGTGCCAGCAGTTCGAGCCCCCCAGGGACTAGGGGCTACGAGCAGTACTTC	CASSSSPPGTRGYEQYF	TRBD2	TRBV4-2	NA	TRBJ2-7
TGCAGTGCTTCCGGGGGGGGCCGGGGCAATCAGCCCCAGCATTTT	CSASGGGRGNQPQHF	NA	TRBV20-1	many	TRBJ1-5
TGTGCCACCAAAGAGCAGGGTTCTGGCAATCAGCCCCAGCATTTT	CATKEQGSGNQPQHF	NA	TRBV15	few	TRBJ1-5
TGCGCCAGCAGCTTGCAGGTCCCCAGCACAGATACGCAGTATTTT	CASSLQVPSTDTQYF	NA	TRBV5-1	NA	TRBJ2-3
TGTGCCAGCAGTTTGGACAGACCCCCAAAAAACAATGAGCAGTTCTTC	CASSLDRPPKNNEQFF	NA	TRBV12-3/TRBV12-4	many	TRBJ2-1
TGTGCTAGTGGTTTGGCGGGGGCTAAAAATTTT	CASGLAGAKNF	NA	TRBV12-5	NA	TRBJ1-4
TGCAGTGCTAGAGACCTAGCGGGGGCCTACGAGCAGTACTTC	CSARDLAGAYEQYF	TRBD2	TRBV20-1	NA	TRBJ2-7
TGCAGCGTTTTCAGCGGGGAACAGAAAGGCACCGGGGAGCTGTTTTTT	CSVFSGEQKGTGELFF	TRBD2	TRBV29-1	many	TRBJ2-2
TGTGCCAGCAGCCTAGAGGTATATGAGCAGTTCTTC	CASSLEVYEQFF	NA	TRBV7-9	many	TRBJ2-1
TGTGCCAGCAGTTTCCGCCGTATGACTAGCGGTTTTGATCAAAGTGTCACCGGGGAGCTGTTTTTT	CASSFRRMTSGFDQSVTGELFF	TRBD2	TRBV12-3/TRBV12-4	many	TRBJ2-2